This TCR beta chain stems from a study of T cell changes during pregnancy in multiple sclerosis. With V trimmed by 0 bases and J by 4 bases, 3 bases remained unmatched. Germline CDR1 reads LGHNA; CDR2 reads YSLEER. CDR3 length equals 16 residues. The repertoire was sequenced with immunoSEQ multiplex PCR; TCRdb's copy has only in-frame clones and lacks some. The table includes around 59,000 clones, 85% to 95% detected once. The input for sequencing was peripheral blood, taken in the first trimester of pregnancy. This clonotype originated in a female donor with multiple sclerosis, enrolled in a pregnancy study. V gene TRBV4-3 combines with J gene TRBJ2-1, with TRBD2 matching 10 bases. The CDR3 nucleotides read TGCGCCAGCAGCCAAGACCCAGCGGGGGGGTACAATGAGCAGTTCTTC. Translated: CASSQDPAGGYNEQFF.